Ten or more counts support the clone carrying this T cell receptor (beta chain). This record comes from a study of early T cells in non-severe SARS-CoV-2 infection. V dropped 0 bases and J dropped 3 bases, with 11 bases sitting between them. The germline gives CDR1 DFQATT, CDR2 SNEGSKA (reference sequence). This CDR3 contains 15 residues. TCRdb passed the 5' RACE reads through MiXCR, listing each CDR3 protein once. Of approximately 110,000 distinct CDR3 sequences listed, about 15% are singletons. V and J are TRBV20-1 and TRBJ1-4; perhaps TRBD1 as D (6 bases). This receptor was obtained from an adult who was a healthcare worker with PCR-confirmed SARS-CoV-2 infection or an uninfected control (not recorded which). Material: whole blood. CDR3: CSARDRDRPNEKLFF. CDR3 coding DNA: TGCAGTGCTAGAGACCGTGACAGGCCTAATGAAAAACTGTTTTTT.